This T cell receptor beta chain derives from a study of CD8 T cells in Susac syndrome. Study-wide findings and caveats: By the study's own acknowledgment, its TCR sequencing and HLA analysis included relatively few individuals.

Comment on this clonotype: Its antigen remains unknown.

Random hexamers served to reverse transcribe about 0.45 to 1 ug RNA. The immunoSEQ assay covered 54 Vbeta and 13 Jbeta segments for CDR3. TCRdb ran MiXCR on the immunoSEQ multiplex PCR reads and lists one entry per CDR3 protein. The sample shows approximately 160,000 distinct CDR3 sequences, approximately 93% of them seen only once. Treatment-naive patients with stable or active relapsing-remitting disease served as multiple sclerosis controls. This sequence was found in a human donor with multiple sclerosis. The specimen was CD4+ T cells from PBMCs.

The CDR3 DNA sequence: TGTGCCACCAGTTGGGGACAGTCCTATGGCTACACCTTC. The encoded protein is CATSWGQSYGYTF. V and J are TRBV24-1 and TRBJ1-2; 7 bases align to TRBD1. Looked up from germline, CDR1 is KGHDR and CDR2 is SFDVKD. Germline trimming cut 6 bases from V and 4 bases from J; bases unmatched to any gene: 4. The CDR3 runs 13 residues.